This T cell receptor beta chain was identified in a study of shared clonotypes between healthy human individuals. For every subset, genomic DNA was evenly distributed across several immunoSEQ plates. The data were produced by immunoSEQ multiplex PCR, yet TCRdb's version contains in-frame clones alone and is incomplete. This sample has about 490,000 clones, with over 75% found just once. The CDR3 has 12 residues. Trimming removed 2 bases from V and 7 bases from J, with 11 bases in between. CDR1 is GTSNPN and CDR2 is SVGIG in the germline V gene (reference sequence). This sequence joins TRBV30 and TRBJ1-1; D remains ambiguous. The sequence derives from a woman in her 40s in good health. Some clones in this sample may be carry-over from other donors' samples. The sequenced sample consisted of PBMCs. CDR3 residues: CAWSPRRLEAFF. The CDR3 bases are TGTGCCTGGAGTCCTCGGAGGCTTGAAGCTTTCTTT.